The entry below gives a single T cell receptor (beta chain) sequence along with its context. The sample is drawn from a study of blood T cell repertoires in COVID-19. Germline CDR1 and CDR2: SQVTM and ANQGSEA. The CDR3 extends over 14 amino acids. Self-reported history from a screening survey and questionnaire set each donor's cohort. Produced via immunoSEQ multiplex PCR; TCRdb's table is partial and in-frame only. There are 150,000 to 200,000 clones in the sample; more than 65% occur only once, and 9.5% to 12% lies in the top ten. This sequence joins TRBV29-1 and TRBJ2-1; the match to TRBD2 covers 12 bases. The receptor was isolated from a middle-aged man who had recovered from COVID-19. Sequencing was carried out using PBMCs or T cells enriched from blood (not recorded which). CDR3 sequence reads: CSASGGASYNEQFF. CDR3 nucleotides: TGCAGTGCTAGCGGGGGGGCCTCCTACAATGAGCAGTTCTTC.